This TCR beta chain was sequenced in a study of resident and recirculating memory T cells in vitiligo. Across the whole study: Each patient gave two lesional and two nonlesional epidermal shave biopsies, plus PBMCs.

Study-wide results and limits: Non-conserved TCRs across sites and patients suggested distinct clones per lesion.

Stable vitiligo meant no lesion change over the previous 6 months. Stable patients also lacked confetti depigmentation, a sign of active vitiligo. The germline gives CDR1 SNHLY, CDR2 FYNNEI. This CDR3 contains 11 residues. Trimming took off 11 bases at V and 5 bases at J, with 9 bases between the two ends. Worth noting for this clone: Its antigen is not identified.

Profiled with immunoSEQ multiplex PCR; TCRdb holds only in-frame clones, not every one. The sample holds around 70,000 clones, roughly 92% seen once. The chain couples TRBV2 to TRBJ2-2; D gene uncertain. The sequencing input was blood. The TCR originated in a male donor with vitiligo. The CDR3 DNA reads as TGTGCCGGCCTCCAAACCGGGGAGCTGTTTTTT. Its protein product is CAGLQTGELFF.